The 19 T cell receptor beta chains presented below share a single source sample, sequenced in a study of PD-1 blockade in classical Hodgkin lymphoma. The data were produced by immunoSEQ multiplex PCR, yet TCRdb's version contains in-frame clones alone and is incomplete. Among over 60,000 clones listed, 71% were seen once. After autologous stem cell transplantation all patients relapsed, and prior brentuximab vedotin exposure differed between cohorts. This specimen was peripheral blood mononuclear cells (PBMCs), taken before the second cycle of nivolumab. These TCRs come from a human donor with classical Hodgkin lymphoma.

In its sample, this clone was seen once. V and J are TRBV9 and TRBJ1-1, with 7 bases lining up with TRBD1. This CDR3 has 13 amino acids. The germline gives CDR1 SGDLS, CDR2 YYNGEE. J lost 4 bases, V lost 4 bases, and 4 bases had no gene match. This CDR3 reads CASSQDRVTEAFF. The CDR3 bases are TGTGCCAGCAGCCAAGACAGGGTCACTGAAGCTTTCTTT.

Only a few counts were recorded for this clone. The V call is TRBV19, the J call TRBJ1-1; D is perhaps TRBD1 (6 bases). V lost 5 bases to trimming and J lost 1 base, with 11 bases between them. The CDR3 is 14 residues long. The V gene's germline CDR1 is LNHDA and CDR2 SQIVND (reference sequence). CDR3 in amino acids: CASSLSQGNTEAFF. As DNA, the CDR3 is TGTGCCAGTAGTCTCTCACAGGGGAACACTGAAGCTTTCTTT.

This sequence joins TRBV9 and TRBJ2-1; 13 bases map to TRBD2. This CDR3 region has 15 residues. The J segment lost 5 bases and the V segment lost 2 bases, leaving 1 base of the junction unmatched. Germline V CDR1 and CDR2: SGDLS, YYNGEE. CDR3 in amino acids: CASSVGTSGNNEQFF. CDR3 DNA: TGTGCCAGCAGCGTGGGGACTAGCGGGAACAATGAGCAGTTCTTC.

The J gene is TRBJ2-6, the V gene TRBV13, with D perhaps matching TRBD1 (5 bases). The germline V and J ends were trimmed by 5 bases and 3 bases, with 11 bases remaining between them. Germline CDR1 reads PRHDT; CDR2 reads FYEKMQ (reference sequence). The CDR3 has 15 amino acids. The CDR3 here is CASSLEGVGANVLTF. The CDR3, as DNA: TGTGCCAGCAGCCTAGAAGGGGTTGGGGCCAACGTCCTGACTTTC.

V usage is TRBV29-1 and J usage is TRBJ1-2; maybe TRBD1 (5 bases). Trimming removed 6 bases from V and 3 bases from J, with 20 bases in between. CDR1 and CDR2 (germline): SQVTM, ANQGSEA. The CDR3 is 15 residues long. The chain's CDR3 is CSVIPRGGSYYGYTF. Written as DNA, the CDR3 is TGCAGCGTCATCCCTAGGGGAGGCTCTTACTATGGCTACACCTTC.

This clone has more than one count but fewer than ten. V and J are TRBV29-1 and TRBJ2-7; 7 bases align to TRBD1. Germline V CDR1 and CDR2: SQVTM, ANQGSEA. The CDR3 consists of 14 residues. Losses at the gene ends were 3 bases for V and 0 bases for J; bases not matched to a gene: 5. CDR3 in amino acids: CSVEGRGSSYEQYF. CDR3 DNA: TGCAGCGTTGAGGGCAGGGGGAGCTCCTACGAGCAGTACTTC.

V usage is TRBV19 and J usage is TRBJ2-5, with D perhaps TRBD2 (6 bases). This CDR3 region has 14 residues. Trimming took off 3 bases at V and 1 base at J, with 9 bases between the two ends. Germline CDR1 reads LNHDA; CDR2 reads SQIVND (reference sequence). Here the CDR3 reads CASSIMGGQETQYF. The CDR3 DNA is TGTGCCAGTAGTATTATGGGGGGCCAAGAGACCCAGTACTTC.

This chain uses TRBV5-5 with TRBJ2-7; D is ambiguous. The CDR3 sequence is 14 residues long. V lost 2 bases and J lost 3, with 12 bases in between. Germline V gene lookup returns CDR1 SGHKS and CDR2 YYEKEE (reference sequence). The CDR3 region is CASSLVAAGYEQYF. The CDR3 nucleotides read TGTGCCAGCAGCTTAGTGGCAGCCGGCTACGAGCAGTACTTC.

V and J are TRBV6-5 and TRBJ2-7; D perhaps matches TRBD2 (6 bases). The CDR3 has 14 residues. Per germline, CDR1 MNHEY and CDR2 SVGAGI. With 6 bases removed from V and 0 bases from J, the gap between germline ends came to 12 bases. In DNA, the CDR3 is TGTGCCAGCAGGAGGGACTTCTCCTCCTACGAGCAGTACTTC. Protein sequence: CASRRDFSSYEQYF.

The chain links TRBV28 to TRBJ1-1; possibly TRBD1 for D (5 bases). The CDR3 runs 13 residues. Trimming cost V 7 bases and J 6 bases, with 15 bases left between them. Germline V CDR1 and CDR2: MDHEN, SYDVKM. CDR3 protein: CASTQGVYAEAFF. The CDR3 DNA sequence: TGTGCCAGCACCCAGGGCGTATACGCTGAAGCTTTCTTT.

This sequence joins TRBV15 and TRBJ1-5, with TRBD1 matching 11 bases. The CDR3 spans 14 residues. Germline-derived CDR1 and CDR2 are LNHNV and YYDKDF (reference sequence). J gave up 7 bases and V 3 bases, and 2 bases lay outside the gene matches. The CDR3 DNA reads TGTGCCACCAGCAGTGGACAGGGGGCCCAGCCCCAGCATTTT. It translates to CATSSGQGAQPQHF.

The rearrangement joins TRBV6-5 to TRBJ1-1; TRBD1 matches 7 bases. This CDR3 has 16 residues. Germline V gives CDR1 MNHEY, CDR2 SVGAGI. Trimming cost V 2 bases and J 5 bases; bases outside gene matches: 11. CDR3: CASSYHDRDPGTEAFF. As DNA, the CDR3 is TGTGCCAGCAGTTACCATGACAGGGACCCGGGGACTGAAGCTTTCTTT.

V gene TRBV4-2 combines with J gene TRBJ1-1; tentatively, D is TRBD1 (5 bases). Per germline, CDR1 LGHNA and CDR2 YNFKEQ. The CDR3 is made up of 14 amino acids. V was pared by 1 base and J by 1 base, with 7 bases between. CDR3 DNA: TGTGCCAGCAGCCAAGGAAGGGGGAACACTGAAGCTTTCTTT. It is translated as CASSQGRGNTEAFF.

The genes are TRBV5-1 and TRBJ2-5; no definite D call. The CDR3 has 11 residues. V dropped 8 bases and J dropped 5 bases, with 10 bases sitting between them. Germline V gene sequence: CDR1 SGHRS, CDR2 YFSETQ. Here the CDR3 DNA reads TGCGCCAGGTCCTCGGCGGAGACCCAGTACTTC. Translating it yields CARSSAETQYF.

This clone has a handful of counts. The V call is TRBV27, the J call TRBJ2-6; no clear D. This CDR3 spans 13 amino acids. Germline assignment: CDR1 MNHEY and CDR2 SMNVEV (reference sequence). Trimming pared 4 bases from V and 2 bases from J, leaving 3 bases between. The CDR3 coding sequence is TGTGCCAGCAGTTGGGCTGGGGCCAACGTCCTGACTTTC. Translated: CASSWAGANVLTF.

This chain uses TRBV27 with TRBJ2-2; D may correspond to TRBD1 or TRBD2 (5 bases each). Germline V lookup: CDR1 MNHEY, CDR2 SMNVEV (reference sequence). The CDR3 consists of 14 residues. The ends were cut back, 3 bases at V and 7 bases at J, with 12 bases in the middle. The CDR3 here is CASSFPGPHGELFF. In DNA form, the CDR3 reads TGTGCCAGCAGTTTTCCGGGACCACACGGGGAGCTGTTTTTT.

This clone was picked up a small number of times. At the DNA level, this CDR3 is encoded by other sequences in the same sample as well. This rearrangement joins TRBV5-1 to TRBJ1-4, with a tentative D call TRBD1 (5 bases). The CDR3 is 15 amino acids. Germline CDR1 SGHRS, CDR2 YFSETQ. Trimming stripped 1 base from V and 0 bases from J, with 7 bases between. CDR3 sequence (DNA): TGCGCCAGCAGCTTGCAGGGCCCAACTAATGAAAAACTGTTTTTT. It translates to CASSLQGPTNEKLFF.

The CDR3 bases are TGCAGCGCTGGGGGGGACAGCCAAGAGACCCAGTACTTC. Its protein product is CSAGGDSQETQYF. The rearrangement uses TRBV29-1 and TRBJ2-5; D is possibly TRBD1 or TRBD2 (7 bases each). V gave up 7 bases and J gave up 1 base, with 13 bases separating them. Germline loops: CDR1 SQVTM, CDR2 ANQGSEA. This CDR3 comprises 13 residues.

The chain carries TRBV6-6 and TRBJ2-7; 11 nucleotides align to TRBD2. CDR3 length: 15 residues. After removal of 4 bases from V and 3 bases from J, the junction contained 5 bases not matched to a gene. Germline loops: CDR1 MNHNY, CDR2 SVGAGI (reference sequence). This CDR3 is CASSSGLADFYEQYF. CDR3 nucleotide sequence: TGTGCCAGCAGTTCGGGACTAGCGGACTTCTACGAGCAGTACTTC.